This T cell receptor (beta chain) appears in the sequencing data of a study of blood T cells in healthy people across ages. Primers used in a second PCR of about 6 to 11 cycles were a sample-barcoded 5' primer and a J-beta primer mix. Each CDR3 protein gets one entry after TCRdb re-called the 5' RACE reads with MiXCR. This table holds under 1,100,000 distinct CDR3 sequences, under 30% found once. This CDR3 is built from 16 residues. Trimming took 7 bases from V and 0 from J, leaving 15 bases between them. The germline gives CDR1 MDHEN, CDR2 SYDVKM. This sample also appeared in a second study, on T cells of mothers and their children.

The genes are TRBV28 and TRBJ2-2; D might be TRBD1 (6 bases). The receptor comes from a girl between 2 and 10 years old in good health. Sequences were obtained from blood. The CDR3 is CASTLKWTANTGELFF. CDR3 DNA: TGTGCCAGCACTCTAAAATGGACAGCGAACACCGGGGAGCTGTTTTTT.